This T cell receptor beta chain originates from a study of neurological immune-mediated disorders. Study-level points and caveats: No link was found between any clinical or MRI feature and the multiple sclerosis repertoire cluster.

The time point here: longitudinal time-point 3. MiXCR, run by TCRdb on the 5' RACE reads, gives a single entry per CDR3 protein. The top ten clones hold around 6% of a sample with about 81,000 distinct CDR3 sequences, approximately 4.3% of them seen once. In its sample, this clonotype was seen many times. Its antigen is still unknown. CDR3 length: 18 residues. Looked up from germline, CDR1 is SGHTA and CDR2 is FQGNSA. V gave up 1 base and J gave up 4 bases; unmatched junction bases: 11. The chain joins TRBV7-2 to TRBJ2-3; 10 bases agree with TRBD2. This receptor was identified in a woman aged 55-70 years with multiple sclerosis. Material: PBMCs. CDR3 amino acids: CASSLDLWAAGGPDTQYF. CDR3 nucleotides: TGTGCCAGCAGCTTAGATTTATGGGCAGCGGGGGGGCCAGATACGCAGTATTTT.